These T cell receptor beta chains were read from a single sample in a study of T cells in pancreatic ductal adenocarcinoma. Produced via immunoSEQ multiplex PCR; TCRdb's table is partial and in-frame only. Altogether about 9,400 clones are present, 67% being singletons, with the ten largest covering 27%. Source material: pancreatic tumor tissue. The source is a human donor with pancreatic ductal adenocarcinoma. The CDR3 runs from the conserved cysteine through the conserved F or W. Each record gives: D gene, V gene, clone size, J gene, CDR3 DNA, CDR3 protein. A D gene is named only where the DNA matches it firmly. Expanded clones are given a class, and other clones once, few, many or no size at all.

NA,TRBV9,NA,TRBJ2-7,TGTGCCAGCAGCGCGGGGGGCCCCTACGAGCAGTACTTC,CASSAGGPYEQYF
NA,TRBV9,NA,TRBJ2-1,TGTGCCAGCAGCGTCGGTCCCGAGGATGAGCAGTTCTTC,CASSVGPEDEQFF
NA,TRBV11-3,once,TRBJ2-3,TGTGCCAGCAGCTTAGGGGTTGGGGATACGCAGTATTTT,CASSLGVGDTQYF
NA,TRBV29-1,NA,TRBJ1-1,TGCAGCGTTGGGACAGAAGCTTTCTTT,CSVGTEAFF
NA,TRBV6-1,NA,TRBJ2-1,TGTGCCAGCAGTGGCCAGAAAAATGAGCAGTTCTTC,CASSGQKNEQFF
TRBD2,TRBV6-6,few,TRBJ2-1,TGTGCCAGCAGTCGTAGCGGGAGGGCCTTCGACAATGAGCAGTTCTTC,CASSRSGRAFDNEQFF
TRBD2,TRBV7-3,NA,TRBJ2-7,TGTGCCAGCAGCCCCCCCGGGGGGTTCCCAAACGAGCAGTACTTC,CASSPPGGFPNEQYF
TRBD2,TRBV7-8,NA,TRBJ2-2,TGTGCCAGCAGCTTATGGGAGGGAAGGGCCGGGGAGCTGTTTTTT,CASSLWEGRAGELFF
NA,TRBV10-2,once,TRBJ2-2,TGCGCCAGCAGTGAACAGGGACGGACCGGGGAGCTGTTTTTT,CASSEQGRTGELFF
NA,TRBV6-5,NA,TRBJ2-1,TGTGCATCCGCTGGGAGCTTGGGGCTTGAGCAGTTCTTC,CASAGSLGLEQFF
NA,TRBV9,NA,TRBJ1-5,TGTGCCAGCAGCGTTGGCTACTATAGCAATCAGCCCCAGCATTTT,CASSVGYYSNQPQHF
NA,TRBV6-5,NA,TRBJ2-3,TGTGCCAGCAGTTCCGGGCTCCGACAGGGCACAGATACGCAGTATTTT,CASSSGLRQGTDTQYF
NA,TRBV28,NA,TRBJ2-5,TGTGCCAGCAGTTGGGGGATAGAGGAGACCCAGTACTTC,CASSWGIEETQYF
NA,TRBV7-9,NA,TRBJ2-1,TGTGCCAGCAGCTCGTATGGGACAAAAAAGGAGTTCTTC,CASSSYGTKKEFF
NA,TRBV14,few,TRBJ2-2,TGTGCCAGCAGCCTGAGAACCGACACCGGGGAGCTGTTTTTT,CASSLRTDTGELFF
TRBD1,TRBV18,NA,TRBJ2-3,TGTGCCAGCTCCCCGAGACAGGGGAATACGCAGTATTTT,CASSPRQGNTQYF
NA,TRBV11-2,once,TRBJ1-1,TGTGCCAGCAGCTCGTGGGGGGGTAGGGAGGAAGCTTTCTTT,CASSSWGGREEAFF
TRBD1,TRBV6-5,NA,TRBJ2-2,TGTGCCAGCAGGCCCGGGGACAGGGATTCGGGGGAGCTGTTTTTT,CASRPGDRDSGELFF
NA,TRBV7-2,NA,TRBJ2-7,TGTGCCAGCAGCTTGACAGGGAGGAATGAGCAGTACTTC,CASSLTGRNEQYF
NA,TRBV9,few,TRBJ2-1,TGTGCCAGCAGCGTAGCGGGGAATGAGCAGTTCTTC,CASSVAGNEQFF
TRBD1,TRBV19,few,TRBJ1-4,TGTGCCAGTAGTATTTTAGGGGGCGAAAAACTGTTTTTT,CASSILGGEKLFF
NA,TRBV11-2,NA,TRBJ2-7,TGTGCCAGCAGCTCTCCCGGACTGGGGGATCCCTACGAGCAGTACTTC,CASSSPGLGDPYEQYF
TRBD1,TRBV5-8,few,TRBJ1-1,TGTGCCAGCAGCACTGGACAGGGAATGAACACTGAAGCTTTCTTT,CASSTGQGMNTEAFF
TRBD1,TRBV10-3,NA,TRBJ1-6,TGTGCCATCAATACGGGACAGGATCCTAATTCACCCCTCCACTTT,CAINTGQDPNSPLHF
NA,TRBV6-1,few,TRBJ2-2,TGTGCCAGCAGTTTTGCAACGAACACCGGGGAGCTGTTTTTT,CASSFATNTGELFF
TRBD2,TRBV2,NA,TRBJ2-5,TGTGCCAGCAGTCCTACTAGCGGGGGCAGCAAGAGGACCCAGTACTTC,CASSPTSGGSKRTQYF
NA,TRBV7-2,NA,TRBJ1-2,TGTGCCAGCAGCTTATACTCAGGGAACTATGGCTACACCTTC,CASSLYSGNYGYTF
NA,TRBV10-1,medium-sized,TRBJ2-1,TGCGCCAGCAGTGAAGACAGCTCCTACAATGAGCAGTTCTTC,CASSEDSSYNEQFF
TRBD2,TRBV2,NA,TRBJ2-3,TGTGCCAGCAGTGTCGGACTAGCGGGAGATGGGGCAGATACGCAGTATTTT,CASSVGLAGDGADTQYF
NA,TRBV2,few,TRBJ1-3,TGTGCCAGCAGTGAAGCCTCGGGACGCGGGGGAAACACCATATATTTT,CASSEASGRGGNTIYF
TRBD2,TRBV27,NA,TRBJ2-2,TGTGCCAGCAGTTTATTACTAGCGGGAGGGCCCCGGACCGGGGAGCTGTTTTTT,CASSLLLAGGPRTGELFF
NA,TRBV28,once,TRBJ1-2,TGTGCCAGCAGTTTATCTCAGAAATATGGCTACACCTTC,CASSLSQKYGYTF
NA,TRBV6-1,NA,TRBJ1-3,TGTGCCAGCAGTGAAGCGTCCCCGCTCTTGAACTCTGGAAACACCATATATTTT,CASSEASPLLNSGNTIYF
NA,TRBV10-3,NA,TRBJ2-7,TGTGCCATCAGTGATTCCTACGAGCAGTACTTC,CAISDSYEQYF
NA,TRBV4-1,few,TRBJ1-2,TGCGCCAGCAGCCCGACCTGGCAGAGGGACGCGGGCTACACCTTC,CASSPTWQRDAGYTF
NA,TRBV7-3,NA,TRBJ1-1,TGTGCCAGCATGGAGGGGGGGAACACTGAAGCTTTCTTT,CASMEGGNTEAFF
NA,TRBV6-1,few,TRBJ2-3,TGTGCCAGCAGTGGGATTAACACAGATACGCAGTATTTT,CASSGINTDTQYF
TRBD2,TRBV6-1,few,TRBJ2-7,TGTGCCAGCTCAATCTATGGCGGGGGGGCCTACGAGCAGTACTTC,CASSIYGGGAYEQYF
TRBD1,TRBV27,few,TRBJ1-1,TGTGCCACCGGGACAGGGGGTAATGAAGCTTTCTTT,CATGTGGNEAFF
NA,TRBV12-2,NA,TRBJ2-1,TGTGCAAGTCGTACCCCTCCGGGACTAGCGGAGAACAATGAGCAGTTCTTC,CASRTPPGLAENNEQFF
NA,TRBV6-1,few,TRBJ1-5,TGTGCCAGCACCCAAGGGGATCAGCCCCAGCATTTT,CASTQGDQPQHF
NA,TRBV28,NA,TRBJ1-2,TGTGCCAGCAGTTTGAGAGACTATGGCTACACCTTC,CASSLRDYGYTF
NA,TRBV12-5,NA,TRBJ1-2,TGTGCTAGTGCTCCCCCCGGGGGGCGCAACTATGGCTACACCTTC,CASAPPGGRNYGYTF
NA,TRBV6-5,few,TRBJ1-2,TGTGCCAGCAGTTACGACAGGTGGGGTGGCTACACCTTC,CASSYDRWGGYTF
NA,TRBV7-3,few,TRBJ1-2,TGTGCCAGCACCCTGGGCCCGGGGGACTATGGCTACACCTTC,CASTLGPGDYGYTF
NA,TRBV7-2,NA,TRBJ2-1,TGTGCCAGCAGCTTATCAGCTGCCATAGCCTACAATGAGCAGTTCTTC,CASSLSAAIAYNEQFF
TRBD2,TRBV29-1,NA,TRBJ2-3,TGCAGCGTCGGCGGGGGGTTTACAGATACGCAGTATTTT,CSVGGGFTDTQYF
NA,TRBV29-1,NA,TRBJ1-1,TGCAGCGTGGCGATGGTTGGGGTGAACACTGAAGCTTTCTTT,CSVAMVGVNTEAFF
NA,TRBV5-1,NA,TRBJ2-7,TGCGCCAGCAGCCCGGGATACGAGCAGTACTTC,CASSPGYEQYF
TRBD1,TRBV9,NA,TRBJ1-1,TGTGCCAGCAGCGTAGATGAGGGGGCGTACACTGAAGCTTTCTTT,CASSVDEGAYTEAFF
NA,TRBV6-1,NA,TRBJ1-3,TGTGCCAGCAGTCGGGGGTACGGAAACACCATATATTTT,CASSRGYGNTIYF
TRBD2,TRBV9,NA,TRBJ2-1,TGTGCCAGCGGAGCGGGGGGGTCCTACAATGAGCAGTTCTTC,CASGAGGSYNEQFF
TRBD2,TRBV4-1,few,TRBJ2-2,TGCGCCAGCAGCCTAACGCTAGCGGCGAACACCGGGGAGCTGTTTTTT,CASSLTLAANTGELFF
NA,TRBV7-2,NA,TRBJ1-5,TGTGCCAGCAGCGCATTAAATCAGCCCCAGCATTTT,CASSALNQPQHF
TRBD1,TRBV5-6,once,TRBJ1-2,TGTGCCAGCACCCACAAAACAGGGGGCTTAAATTCGTTGGGCTATGGCTACACCTTC,CASTHKTGGLNSLGYGYTF
TRBD1,TRBV5-1,once,TRBJ2-7,TGCGCCAGCAGCTGGATACAGGGGGCGTCCCCCGAGCAGTACTTC,CASSWIQGASPEQYF
NA,TRBV2,NA,TRBJ1-2,TGTGCCAGAGAACCGTCAGTGGCTTATGGCTACACCTTC,CAREPSVAYGYTF
TRBD2,TRBV28,NA,TRBJ2-1,TGTGCCAGCAGTTTACTAGCGGGAGCCTACAATGAGCAGTTCTTC,CASSLLAGAYNEQFF
NA,TRBV11-2,NA,TRBJ1-4,TGTGCCAGCAGCTTAGTTGGGACACTGGGCGAAAAACTGTTTTTT,CASSLVGTLGEKLFF
TRBD1,TRBV13,NA,TRBJ2-2,TGTGCCAGCAGCTCCTGGGACAGACACACCGGGGAGCTGTTTTTT,CASSSWDRHTGELFF